The clone carrying this TCR beta chain appeared once. The data stem from a study of T cells after yellow fever vaccination. A universal primer site and UMIs were added as TCR cDNA was made by 5'RACE template switching. TCRdb ran MiXCR on the 5' RACE reads and lists one entry per CDR3 protein. The table lists 450,000 to 650,000 distinct CDR3 sequences, roughly 22% of them singletons, with roughly 16% in the top ten. Sequencing used PBMCs, obtained 21 days after the first yellow fever vaccination. The clonotype was recovered from a young man who received the YFV17D yellow fever vaccine.

The CDR3 region has the DNA TGCAGTGCTAGGACCTCCGGGCATAATTCACCCCTCCACTTT. Amino acid sequence: CSARTSGHNSPLHF. The chain has TRBV20-1 and TRBJ1-6; D unclear. The CDR3 covers 14 residues. Germline values: CDR1 DFQATT, CDR2 SNEGSKA (reference sequence). Deletions cut 3 bases from V and 5 bases from J, with 11 bases between.